This T cell receptor (beta chain) was documented in a study of T cell responses to AZD1222 COVID-19 vaccine. Measured with immunoSEQ multiplex PCR; TCRdb has only the in-frame clones, and not every one. The sample lists over 70,000 clones; 89% were seen once. As to this clone: Its specificity is not known.

Study-level results: Regions left unmutated in variants are reportedly the target of nearly half of spike-specific TCRs.

V lost 4 bases, J lost 0 bases, and 11 bases lay in between. Germline V gene sequence: CDR1 MDHEN, CDR2 SYDVKM. CDR3 length: 15 amino acids. Material: peripheral blood, obtained 28 days after the second AZD1222 dose. The chain carries TRBV28 and TRBJ2-3; D unresolved. The receptor was derived from an adult who received the AZD1222 COVID-19 vaccine. The DNA for the CDR3 is TGTGCCAGCAGTTCCGGACGGCTTAGCACAGATACGCAGTATTTT. It is translated as CASSSGRLSTDTQYF.